Presented here are 18 T cell receptor beta chains from one specimen sequenced in a study of T-cell memory formation after mild COVID-19. TCRdb itself ran the 5' RACE reads through MiXCR, one entry per CDR3 protein. The sample has 450,000 to 650,000 distinct CDR3 sequences, over 15% seen once. Sequencing input: PBMCs or a T cell subset sorted from them (not recorded which). The origin of the receptors is an adult woman who had mild COVID-19 (a few samples of this study predate the infection). Cell type and time point are not known.

This clonotype was observed a handful of times. The rearrangement joins TRBV7-9 to TRBJ1-2; D is unresolved. Germline V CDR1 and CDR2: SEHNR, FQNEAQ (reference sequence). V dropped 4 bases and J dropped 5 bases, with 23 bases sitting between them. The CDR3 totals 17 residues. The CDR3 nucleotides are TGTGCCAGCAGCTCGAGGGCCCACCCCGAGACGGGTTATGGCTACACCTTC. This sequence encodes CASSSRAHPETGYGYTF.

The chain links TRBV29-1 to TRBJ2-5; 14 bases agree with TRBD2. Germline CDR1 and CDR2: SQVTM and ANQGSEA. The CDR3 totals 22 residues. The J segment lost 5 bases and the V segment lost 3 bases, leaving 26 bases of the junction unmatched. The CDR3 bases are TGCAGCGTTGATCCTACCTTGAAACCACTTCGACTAGCGGGGGGGCAGTGGGAGACCCAGTACTTC. The encoded protein is CSVDPTLKPLRLAGGQWETQYF.

The chain is built from TRBV4-1 and TRBJ2-7, with D perhaps matching TRBD1 or TRBD2 (5 bases each). CDR1 is MGHRA and CDR2 is YSYEKL in the germline V gene. CDR3 length equals 18 residues. Trimming pared 0 bases from V and 0 bases from J, leaving 18 bases between. The CDR3 DNA reads TGCGCCAGCAGCCAAGAGGGGACGGAGGATTTGTACTCCTACGAGCAGTACTTC. Protein sequence: CASSQEGTEDLYSYEQYF.

The table lists this clonotype with a few counts. As DNA, the CDR3 is TGTGCCAGCAGCCAAGCAGCGAGCTCCTACAATGAGCAGTTCTTC. This gives the protein CASSQAASSYNEQFF. This chain uses TRBV6-5 with TRBJ2-1, with D uncertain. This CDR3 has 15 residues. Germline CDR1 MNHEY, CDR2 SVGAGI. V lost 6 bases to trimming and J lost 0 bases, with 12 bases between them.

This clonotype was detected a few times. The chain uses TRBV24-1 and TRBJ2-1; 10 nucleotides line up with TRBD2. The CDR3 contains 17 residues. V shed 1 base and J 4 bases; nucleotides not matched to a gene: 6. The V gene's germline CDR1 is KGHDR and CDR2 SFDVKD. CDR3 DNA: TGTGCCACCAGTGATTTTGGCCTAGCGGGGGATTACAATGAGCAGTTCTTC. It yields the protein CATSDFGLAGDYNEQFF.

The table lists this clonotype with a few counts. The chain links TRBV20-1 to TRBJ1-4; unclear D gene. The germline V gene encodes CDR1 DFQATT and CDR2 SNEGSKA (reference sequence). Trimming left V 6 bases short and J 7 bases short, with 15 bases between. CDR3 size: 13 residues. The CDR3 region has the DNA TGCAGTGCGAAATTACGGGAAGGTGAAAAACTGTTTTTT. Protein: CSAKLREGEKLFF.

This clonotype has more than one count but fewer than ten. The V and J genes are TRBV6-4 and TRBJ2-3, with 8 nucleotides matching TRBD2. Unmatched junction bases numbered 6, after V lost 7 bases and J lost 0 bases. The CDR3 consists of 15 residues. Germline V gives CDR1 MRHNA, CDR2 SNTAGT. CDR3 protein: CASKLLAESTDTQYF. The CDR3 DNA sequence: TGTGCCAGCAAGTTACTAGCGGAAAGCACAGATACGCAGTATTTT.

The rearrangement uses TRBV10-3 and TRBJ2-7; no reliable D call. The CDR3 totals 16 residues. Per the germline V gene, CDR1 is ENHRY and CDR2 is SYGVKD. V shed 0 bases and J shed 2 bases, with 14 bases lying between them. CDR3 loop: CAISESRIDHAYEQYF. The CDR3 coding sequence is TGTGCCATCAGTGAGTCGAGGATCGACCATGCCTACGAGCAGTACTTC.

This clonotype was detected only a few times. The rearrangement joins TRBV20-1 to TRBJ1-2; D is uncertain. CDR1 and CDR2 (germline): DFQATT, SNEGSKA (reference sequence). V dropped 2 bases and J dropped 3 bases, with 10 bases sitting between them. CDR3 size: 13 residues. CDR3 DNA: TGCAGTGCTAGAAATACGGACGACTATGGCTACACCTTC. Translating gives CSARNTDDYGYTF.

The V gene is TRBV11-2, the J gene TRBJ2-1; D unresolved. V was clipped by 5 bases and J by 5 bases, with 13 bases between them. The germline V gene has CDR1 SGHAT and CDR2 FQNNGV. The CDR3 spans 14 residues. The chain's CDR3 is CASSLFGSNNEQFF. The CDR3 DNA follows: TGTGCCAGCAGCCTCTTCGGGTCCAACAATGAGCAGTTCTTC.

This clonotype was counted between two and nine times. The chain uses TRBV7-3 and TRBJ2-2; D might be TRBD1 (5 bases). Germline CDR1 is SGHTA and CDR2 is FQGTGA. Trimming removed 1 base at V and 6 bases at J, with 6 bases between. This CDR3 has 13 amino acids. The CDR3 sequence: CASSLIGAGELFF. The DNA of the CDR3 is TGTGCCAGCAGCTTAATAGGGGCCGGGGAGCTGTTTTTT.

The DNA of the CDR3 is TGTGCCAGCAGTGAAGACAGAAGCTCCTACAATGAGCAGTTCTTC. Translating it yields CASSEDRSSYNEQFF. The chain recombines TRBV2 with TRBJ2-1; D gene unclear. Trimming took 1 base from V and 0 from J, leaving 7 bases between them. This CDR3 has 15 residues. Germline assignment: CDR1 SNHLY and CDR2 FYNNEI. The full variable domain, in which reference TRBV2 and TRBJ2-1 provide the parts outside the CDR3, is EPEVTQTPSHQVTQMGQEVILRCVPISNHLYFYWYRQILGQKVEFLVSFYNNEISEKSEIFDDQFSVERPDGSNFTLKIRSTKLEDSAMYFCASSEDRSSYNEQFFGPGTRLTVL.

This chain connects TRBV20-1 to TRBJ2-7; either TRBD1 or TRBD2 may supply D (5 bases each). The CDR3 has 14 amino acids. V lost 2 bases, J lost 2 bases, and 13 bases lay in between. Germline CDR1 DFQATT, CDR2 SNEGSKA (reference sequence). CDR3 DNA: TGCAGTGCTAGATCCGGGGACCTAACCTACGAGCAGTACTTC. It translates to CSARSGDLTYEQYF.

This rearrangement joins TRBV7-9 to TRBJ2-1; D may be TRBD1 (5 bases). CDR1 SEHNR and CDR2 FQNEAQ come from the germline V gene (reference sequence). V was trimmed by 1 base and J by 6 bases, leaving 10 bases between them. The CDR3 length is 14 residues. This chain's CDR3 is CASSLGTHGNEQFF. CDR3 coding DNA: TGTGCCAGCAGCTTAGGGACACACGGCAATGAGCAGTTCTTC.

There are a few counts of this clonotype. This sequence joins TRBV4-2 and TRBJ2-5; 8 bases align to TRBD2. The CDR3 is 15 amino acids. V lost 4 bases and J lost 6; bases outside the gene matches: 10. Germline-derived CDR1 and CDR2 are LGHNA and YNFKEQ. Written as DNA, the CDR3 is TGTGCCAGCAGCCCAGGAGCGGGGGATGTAAAGACCCAGTACTTC. It encodes CASSPGAGDVKTQYF.

This chain connects TRBV7-8 to TRBJ1-3; D might be TRBD1 (5 bases). V lost 5 bases and J lost 2, with 19 bases in between. The germline V gene encodes CDR1 SGHVS and CDR2 FQNEAQ. CDR3 length equals 17 residues. DNA for the CDR3: TGTGCCAGCAGCCCCCGGGGGGGAGCCCCGCCTGGAAACACCATATATTTT. This translates into CASSPRGGAPPGNTIYF.

V is TRBV4-1 and J is TRBJ2-3; 7 bases match TRBD1. V lost 3 bases and J lost 4; bases outside the gene matches: 7. This CDR3 has 15 residues. Per germline, CDR1 MGHRA and CDR2 YSYEKL. The CDR3 bases are TGCGCCAGCAGCCACGAGGGGGCGTTCGCAGATACGCAGTATTTT. It encodes CASSHEGAFADTQYF.

This clonotype was seen many times. The CDR3 protein is CSVEQQMGGSEQFF. As DNA, the CDR3 is TGCAGCGTTGAACAACAAATGGGGGGCTCTGAGCAGTTCTTC. The chain joins TRBV29-1 to TRBJ2-1; the D gene could be TRBD1 or TRBD2 (6 bases each). The V end lost 2 bases, the J end lost 9 bases, and 17 bases lay between the germline ends. Germline-derived CDR1 and CDR2 are SQVTM and ANQGSEA. The CDR3 totals 14 residues.